This T cell receptor (beta chain) was documented in a study of Graves' ophthalmopathy and Graves' hyperthyroidism (dated by TCRdb to between 2018 and 2020). The study in broad terms: Peripheral blood was collected at initial diagnosis, prior to any treatment. To tell Graves' ophthalmopathy apart from Graves' hyperthyroidism, and to predict which patients would progress to ophthalmopathy, the study relied on TCR beta repertoire signatures. In total, some 140 blood samples were TCR-sequenced: 40 to 45 ophthalmopathy, around 75 hyperthyroidism and 17 hyperthyroidism-to-ophthalmopathy patients. To explore V-J signatures that separate ophthalmopathy from hyperthyroidism, a discovery set of about a hundred patients was enrolled, consisting of about 43 with ophthalmopathy and some 56 with stable hyperthyroidism. An independent validation cohort was composed of about 20 hyperthyroidism patients and around 15 patients who later progressed from hyperthyroidism to ophthalmopathy. In roughly 6 hyperthyroidism patients, T-cell repertoires of thyroid tissue and blood were compared. Once sampling was done, hyperthyroidism patients were given methimazole at a starting dose of 30 mg daily, while ophthalmopathy patients were given high-dose intravenous methylprednisolone. The investigation overall reported the following: In validation, the model predicted ophthalmopathy progression with about 70% sensitivity and 72.22% specificity; around twelve predicted patients were CT-confirmed with GO in a median of about 6.2 months. Most expanded thyroid clonotypes with frequency above 0.001 were also detected in blood, suggesting blood repertoires may reflect the thyroid immune response. In cross-validation, the 13-signature model distinguished ophthalmopathy from stable hyperthyroidism with nearly 90% sensitivity and 81.08% specificity, while in the test set the corresponding values were about 80% and 75%. No statistical method was used to set the sample size in advance, and the investigators knew which group each participant was assigned to.

Hyperthyroidism was considered stable if no progression to ophthalmopathy occurred within 18 months of follow-up. Hyperthyroidism patients were newly diagnosed, with disease duration under 2 months, and aged 18 to 65 years. Anyone with other autoimmune diseases, uncontrolled infections, pregnancy or lactation was excluded from the study. Diagnosis relied on clinical symptoms, serum thyroxine, TRAb, thyroid ultrasound and orbital computed tomography. Ficoll-Paque density gradient centrifugation was used to isolate PBMCs from approximately 10 ml of fresh peripheral blood. Total RNA was extracted with Trizol reagent and quality-checked on an Agilent 2100 Bioanalyzer. This clonotype was counted many times. Its binding antigen is unknown. Base qualities are not at hand, and no much larger clone is one base apart. For repertoire sequencing, TCR beta CDR3 regions were amplified from RNA transcripts. A first-round RT-PCR used HTBI primers with the Qiagen OneStep RT-PCR kit, followed by a second-round multiplex PCR, size selection and purification. The libraries underwent paired-end sequencing with 100 bp reads on an Illumina HiSeq2000. The source study handled its data this way. Reads were processed with SOAPnuke, discarding reads with adapters, uncalled bases, mean Phred below 15, or no exact constant-primer or identifier match. COPE v1.2.5 was used to merge high-quality paired reads. Each unique nucleotide sequence was treated as a clonotype, and MiTCR v1.1 was used to align the clonotypes to the IMGT TRB V, D and J references. Analysis was restricted to V-J combinations with a frequency above 0.0001, which covered about 99% of repertoires. For each V-J combination, a TCR clonal expansion and chaos score was defined as F50 clonal expansion divided by the chaos observed in the TCRdist matrix. Welch's t-statistics and random forest were used to reduce the features to 10 to 15 V-J combinations, which were then used as input to a naive Bayes classifier. The similarity between thyroid and blood repertoires was quantified using the Morisita-Horn index. TCRdb reprocessing: public reads trimmed at Q25 with fastp, clones called with MiXCR, in-frame beta chains kept. CDR3 protein sequences are deduplicated, and each keeps its most common genes and DNA. The authors' filters were not applied to this entry. A total of 300,000 to 400,000 distinct CDR3 sequences appear in this sample, about a sixth of them only once. In total, the top ten clones hold roughly 2.6% of the sample.

The CDR3 runs 16 amino acids, cysteine and phenylalanine included. The DNA shown is the 48-base CDR3, in frame from base 1. The germline V gene supplies CDR1 MGHDK and CDR2 SYGVNS. V is pruned by 6 bases and J by 7 bases, leaving 16 bases of the junction without a gene match. The sample consisted of peripheral blood. The chain joins TRBV25-1 to TRBJ2-7, and 9 junction bases match TRBD1. The sequence was obtained from an adult woman with stable Graves' hyperthyroidism. The nucleotide sequence reads TGTGCCAGCAGACCTTCGGGACAGGGAGTCCCCTCTGAGCAGTACTTC. Translated, this is CASRPSGQGVPSEQYF.